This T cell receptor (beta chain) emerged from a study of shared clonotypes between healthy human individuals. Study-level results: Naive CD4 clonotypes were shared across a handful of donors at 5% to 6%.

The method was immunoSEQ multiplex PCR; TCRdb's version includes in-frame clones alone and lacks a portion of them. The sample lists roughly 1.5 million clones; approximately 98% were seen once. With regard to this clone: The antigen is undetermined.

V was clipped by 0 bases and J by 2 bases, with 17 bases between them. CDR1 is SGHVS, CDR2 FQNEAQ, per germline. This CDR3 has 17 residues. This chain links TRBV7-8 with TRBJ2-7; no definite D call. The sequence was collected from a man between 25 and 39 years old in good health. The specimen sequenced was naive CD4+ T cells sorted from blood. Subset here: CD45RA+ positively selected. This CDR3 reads CASSLALGEIGPYEQYF. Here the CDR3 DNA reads TGTGCCAGCAGCTTAGCGTTGGGTGAGATTGGCCCCTACGAGCAGTACTTC.